The clone carrying this TCR beta chain was observed a few times. This specimen comes from a study of blood T cell repertoires in COVID-19. In the study overall: In each case, the material was cDNA or gDNA derived from T cells, B-cell-depleted T cells, or PBMCs.

V lost 4 bases to trimming and J lost 11 bases, with 14 bases between them. Germline V gives CDR1 LGHDT, CDR2 YNNKEL (reference sequence). This CDR3 contains 13 residues. Generated by immunoSEQ multiplex PCR, the TCRdb table keeps only in-frame clones and is missing some. The data hold roughly 58,000 clones, with 76% observed a single time. The chain uses TRBV3-1 (or the pseudogene TRBV3-2) and TRBJ1-4, with a weak D call TRBD1 (6 bases). Specimen: peripheral blood. The sequence was collected from a man in his forties or fifties with active or convalescent COVID-19. The CDR3 here is CASSPTGTEKLFF. As DNA, the CDR3 is TGTGCCAGCAGCCCGACAGGAACGGAGAAACTGTTTTTT.